These T cell receptor beta chains were read from a single sample in a study of blood T cell repertoires in COVID-19. Here immunoSEQ multiplex PCR was the method, and the copy in TCRdb shows in-frame clones only, minus some. Altogether tens of thousands of clones are present, 85% being singletons, with the ten largest covering about 12%. Material for sequencing was peripheral blood. The receptors stem from a human donor in a cohort sampled during active COVID-19. The CDR3 runs from the conserved cysteine through the conserved F or W. A D gene is named only where the DNA matches it firmly. A row's size may be missing; if present it is once, few, many or a size class.

.	TRBV7-2	.	TRBJ2-1	TGTGCCAGCAGCTCCCCCGTTCAGGCCTACAATGAGCAGTTCTTC	CASSSPVQAYNEQFF
TRBD1	TRBV5-1	.	TRBJ1-1	TGCGCCAGCAGCTCATTGACAGGGGGCAGGACTGAAGCTTTCTTT	CASSSLTGGRTEAFF
TRBD1	TRBV18	.	TRBJ1-1	TGTGCCAGCTCCCCCACGACAGGGGGCGACTTCGAAGCTTTCTTT	CASSPTTGGDFEAFF
.	TRBV3-1/TRBV3-2	.	TRBJ2-3	TGTGCCAGCAGCCAGGCCCCTTCGGGGGGCAGAACAGATACGCAGTATTTT	CASSQAPSGGRTDTQYF
TRBD2	TRBV3-1/TRBV3-2	.	TRBJ2-3	TGTGCCAGCAAGGCGGGAGGGGCAGATACGCAGTATTTT	CASKAGGADTQYF
.	TRBV29-1	.	TRBJ2-3	TGCAGCGTTGAAGGGCAGGGAACGGATACGCAGTATTTT	CSVEGQGTDTQYF
.	TRBV6-2/TRBV6-3	few	TRBJ2-6	TGTGCCAGCAGTTACCGTGGGCTGGCTGGGGCCAACGTCCTGACTTTC	CASSYRGLAGANVLTF
.	TRBV7-9	.	TRBJ2-5	TGTGCCAGCAGCTTATCGGAAGAGACCCAGTACTTC	CASSLSEETQYF
TRBD1	TRBV7-3	.	TRBJ1-1	TGTGCCAGCAGCGAGCGACAGGGGGCGGAAGCTTTCTTT	CASSERQGAEAFF
.	TRBV4-2	few	TRBJ1-5	TGTGCCAGCAGCCAAGATCGGTACAGGGATCAGCCCCAGCATTTT	CASSQDRYRDQPQHF
.	TRBV6-5	few	TRBJ1-5	TGTGCCAGCAGCCGGGACATCTTCAATCAGCCCCAGCATTTT	CASSRDIFNQPQHF
.	TRBV7-9	.	TRBJ1-2	TGTGCCAGCAGCTTAGAGAGTGGCTACACCTTC	CASSLESGYTF
.	TRBV7-2	.	TRBJ1-1	TGTGCCAGCAGCTTACAGTCGGGGGACACTGAAGCTTTCTTT	CASSLQSGDTEAFF
TRBD1	TRBV5-1	.	TRBJ2-7	TGCGCCAGCAGCCAGGCGGGACAGGGCTACGAGCAGTACTTC	CASSQAGQGYEQYF
TRBD1	TRBV30	.	TRBJ1-6	TGTGCCTGGAGCAAAGGGGGCGGTAATTCACCCCTCCACTTT	CAWSKGGGNSPLHF
TRBD1	TRBV19	.	TRBJ2-7	TGTGCCAGTAGTATGGCCAGGGGGCCCTACGAGCAGTACTTC	CASSMARGPYEQYF
TRBD2	TRBV7-2	.	TRBJ2-1	TGTGCCAGCAGCTCCCGGTCGGGAGGCCTAAATGAGCAGTTCTTC	CASSSRSGGLNEQFF
TRBD2	TRBV19	.	TRBJ2-7	TGTGCCAGTAGTTTGGGGGCTAGCGGGGGAAAAACCTACGAGCAGTACTTC	CASSLGASGGKTYEQYF
TRBD1	TRBV4-3	.	TRBJ2-2	TGCGCCAGCAGCCTGACAGGGGTCGGCGGGGAGCTGTTTTTT	CASSLTGVGGELFF
.	TRBV29-1	.	TRBJ1-2	TGCAGCGTTGGGATTGGCAGGGAGGGCGGCTACACCTTC	CSVGIGREGGYTF
.	TRBV7-9	.	TRBJ2-5	TGTGCCAGCAGCTTAGGCCAAAGCCGTCAGACCCAGTACTTC	CASSLGQSRQTQYF
.	TRBV28	.	TRBJ1-1	TGTGCCAGCAGTTTAAGTCGGGGTTGGGGCACTGAAGCTTTCTTT	CASSLSRGWGTEAFF
.	TRBV2	.	TRBJ1-2	TGTGCCAGCACGACAGTAGCCGACTATGGCTACACCTTC	CASTTVADYGYTF
.	TRBV27	.	TRBJ2-7	TGTGCCAGCAGTTTAAGGGTAGGGGGTGACTACGAGCAGTACTTC	CASSLRVGGDYEQYF
TRBD2	TRBV6-5	.	TRBJ2-7	TGTGCCAGCACTAGGCGGGAGGGCGGCGAGCAGTACTTC	CASTRREGGEQYF
TRBD1	TRBV19	.	TRBJ2-1	TGTGCCAGTAGTTCGGCAGGGGGCTACAATGAGCAGTTCTTC	CASSSAGGYNEQFF
TRBD1	TRBV4-2	.	TRBJ2-2	TGTGCCAGCAGCCAAGCTTCCCGGACAGGGCCGAACACCGGGGAGCTGTTTTTT	CASSQASRTGPNTGELFF
.	TRBV20-1	.	TRBJ2-7	TGCAGTGCTAGTTATCAGCGGGCGAACTCCTACGAGCAGTACTTC	CSASYQRANSYEQYF
.	TRBV4-3	few	TRBJ1-6	TGCGCCAGCAGCCGGGAGGGGGGACATAATTCACCCCTCCACTTT	CASSREGGHNSPLHF
TRBD2	TRBV19	.	TRBJ2-1	TGTGCCAGTACTAGCGGGGCGGCCTACAATGAGCAGTTCTTC	CASTSGAAYNEQFF
.	TRBV28	.	TRBJ1-5	TGTGCCAGCAGTCGTACAGAGAATAGCAATCAGCCCCAGCATTTT	CASSRTENSNQPQHF
.	TRBV7-2	.	TRBJ2-7	TGTGCCAGCAGCTTAGTCCCCCTAGGGGCCTACGAGCAGTACTTC	CASSLVPLGAYEQYF
.	TRBV28	.	TRBJ2-7	TGTGCCAGCAGTTTGTACCAGGGGGGCCACGAGCAGTACTTC	CASSLYQGGHEQYF
.	TRBV2	.	TRBJ2-3	TGTGCCAGCAGTGAAGCTGCGGCAACAGATACGCAGTATTTT	CASSEAAATDTQYF
TRBD1	TRBV6-2/TRBV6-3	.	TRBJ2-4	TGTGCCAGCAGTTACGAGACAGGGCCAATGGACATTCAGTACTTC	CASSYETGPMDIQYF
TRBD1	TRBV30	.	TRBJ1-6	TGTGCCTGGGGGACAGCAAATAATTCACCCCTCCACTTT	CAWGTANNSPLHF
.	TRBV28	.	TRBJ1-4	TGTGTCAGCAGGTTCCGGTTTTTT	CVSRFRFF
.	TRBV9	.	TRBJ2-1	TGTGCCAGCAGCGCCAACCTGGGGGGCAATGAGCAGTTCTTC	CASSANLGGNEQFF
.	TRBV7-3	once	TRBJ2-6	TGTGCCAGCAGCCAAACCTACTCTGGGGCCAACGTCCTGACTTTC	CASSQTYSGANVLTF
.	TRBV9	.	TRBJ1-2	TGTGCCAGCAGCGTAGAGGAGGTTAGCTATGGCTACACCTTC	CASSVEEVSYGYTF
TRBD2	TRBV18	.	TRBJ2-3	TGTGCCAGCTCACCACCGGGGACTAGCGGGCAGTATTTT	CASSPPGTSGQYF
.	TRBV7-6	.	TRBJ2-7	TGTGCCAGCAGCTTAGGGGGGGAGTATGAGCAGTACTTC	CASSLGGEYEQYF
TRBD1	TRBV11-2	.	TRBJ1-2	TGTGCCAGCAGTCCTGACAGGGGGCGAAGTAACTATGGCTACACCTTC	CASSPDRGRSNYGYTF
.	TRBV27	.	TRBJ2-1	TGTGCCAGCAGTCTCCGGGGAAGGGACAATGAGCAGTTCTTC	CASSLRGRDNEQFF
.	TRBV2	few	TRBJ1-3	TGTGCCAGCAGTGAGGCCTGGTCCTCTGGAAACACCATATATTTT	CASSEAWSSGNTIYF
.	TRBV7-9	.	TRBJ2-5	TGTGCCAGCAGCTTAGATCGAGGGCGCGAGACCCAGTACTTC	CASSLDRGRETQYF
.	TRBV9	once	TRBJ1-4	TGTGCCAGCAGCGTAGCTGTCGGGGAAAATGAAAAACTGTTTTTT	CASSVAVGENEKLFF
TRBD1	TRBV5-5	.	TRBJ2-7	TGTGCCAGCAGCAGCGGACAGGGGTACGACGAGCAGTACTTC	CASSSGQGYDEQYF
TRBD2	TRBV5-1	once	TRBJ2-3	TGCGCCAGCAGTAATGGGAGGGCCAGGACAGATACGCAGTATTTT	CASSNGRARTDTQYF
.	TRBV15	.	TRBJ2-7	TGTGCCACCAGCAGGGGCTGGGGAGCCACATCATCTTACGAGCAGTACTTC	CATSRGWGATSSYEQYF
.	TRBV6-1	.	TRBJ2-2	TGTGCCAGCAGTGACACACCGCCAGGGCTCCCCAACACCGGGGAGCTGTTTTTT	CASSDTPPGLPNTGELFF
TRBD2	TRBV3-1/TRBV3-2	.	TRBJ2-2	TGTGCCAGCAGCCATCCTGGGGGTAGCGGGCCCCCGAACACCGGGGAGCTGTTTTTT	CASSHPGGSGPPNTGELFF
TRBD1	TRBV24-1	.	TRBJ2-6	TGTGCCACCAGTCCAGCAGGGGGCACCTCCTCTGGGGCCAACGTCCTGACTTTC	CATSPAGGTSSGANVLTF